These T cell receptor beta chains were read from a single sample in a study of a mutant IDH1 vaccine in newly diagnosed glioma. No cognate antigen is known for these TCRs. This table comes from immunoSEQ multiplex PCR, and its TCRdb copy is limited to in-frame clones, with some not included. The table records about 84,000 clones, approximately 80% of them present only once. Sequencing was performed on PBMCs, taken from a glioma patient whose treatment included an IDH1 peptide vaccine. These receptors were collected from a man aged 40-49 years with glioma. The CDR3 runs from the conserved cysteine through the conserved F or W. D genes are given only for firm matches. Rows give clone size only sometimes, using once, few, many, or a class for an expanded clone.

.,TRBJ2-3,TRBD2,TRBV18,TGTGCCAGCTCACCAGGGGTAGCGGGAGGGCCAGATACGCAGTATTTT,CASSPGVAGGPDTQYF
few,TRBJ2-5,TRBD2,TRBV18,TGTGCCAGCTCACCGGTAGCGGGAAGGCCGGAGACCCAGTACTTC,CASSPVAGRPETQYF
.,TRBJ1-2,.,TRBV18,TGTGCCAGCTCACCAGTCGACAGGACGCGCTACACCTTC,CASSPVDRTRYTF
.,TRBJ2-7,.,TRBV6-1,TGTGCCAGCAGTTTCCGGGCTACCTACGAGCAGTACTTC,CASSFRATYEQYF
.,TRBJ1-1,.,TRBV10-3,TGTGCCATCAGTGAGGAGGGTTCGACTGAAGCTTTCTTT,CAISEEGSTEAFF
once,TRBJ2-5,TRBD1,TRBV10-3,TGTGCCATCAGAGACAGGGAAGAGACCCAGTACTTC,CAIRDREETQYF
.,TRBJ2-5,TRBD1,TRBV27,TGTGCCAGCAGTTCCTGGCTCCAGGGGGCAGGAGAGACCCAGTACTTC,CASSSWLQGAGETQYF
few,TRBJ2-1,.,TRBV5-4,TGTGCCAGCAGCTTACGGGACCACAATGAGCAGTTCTTC,CASSLRDHNEQFF
once,TRBJ2-5,.,TRBV19,TGTGCCAGTAAGGAGGAGGGCCGGGAGACCCAGTACTTC,CASKEEGRETQYF
.,TRBJ2-6,.,TRBV27,TGTGCCAGCAGTACGCACTTATGGGCCAACGTCCTGACTTTC,CASSTHLWANVLTF
.,TRBJ2-7,TRBD1,TRBV5-1,TGCGCCAGCAGCGTACAGGGGGATTTTTACGAGCAGTACTTC,CASSVQGDFYEQYF
.,TRBJ1-2,TRBD1,TRBV27,TGTGCCAGCAGTCCAGGGACAGCTGGCTACACCTTC,CASSPGTAGYTF
.,TRBJ2-2,.,TRBV10-1,TGCGCCAGCAGGAGGGACGGCGGGACCGGGGAGCTGTTTTTT,CASRRDGGTGELFF
.,TRBJ2-5,TRBD1,TRBV30,TGTGCCTGGAGTGGTCACAGGGGCGGAGAGACCCAGTACTTC,CAWSGHRGGETQYF
.,TRBJ2-3,.,TRBV13,TGTGCCAGCAGCGTAGATGTCCCCACGGGAGATACGCAGTATTTT,CASSVDVPTGDTQYF
many,TRBJ1-1,TRBD1,TRBV5-6,TGTGCCAGCAGCCCCTTACAGGGGGTAGGCACTGAAGCTTTCTTT,CASSPLQGVGTEAFF
once,TRBJ2-7,TRBD1,TRBV28,TGTGCCAGCAGTTTCCGCGGGACAGGGGGGTACGAGCAGTACTTC,CASSFRGTGGYEQYF
.,TRBJ2-3,.,TRBV5-6,TGTGCCAGCAGCTTGGAGGGGGTAAATACGCAGTATTTT,CASSLEGVNTQYF
.,TRBJ2-1,.,TRBV7-3,TGTGCCAGCAGCTTAACGGGGGCTATATACAATGAGCAGTTCTTC,CASSLTGAIYNEQFF
.,TRBJ1-2,TRBD1,TRBV4-1,TGCGCCAGCAGCCAAGACCCTACAGGGGGAGTTACTACTAACTATGGCTACACCTTC,CASSQDPTGGVTTNYGYTF
.,TRBJ1-6,.,TRBV27,TGTGCCAGCAGTTTAAGTTTCAATTCACCCCTCCACTTT,CASSLSFNSPLHF
.,TRBJ2-7,.,TRBV5-6,TGTGCCAGCAGCCGACAATCCTACGAGCAGTACTTC,CASSRQSYEQYF
.,TRBJ2-7,TRBD1,TRBV30,TGTGCCTGGGGGGACAGGGGGTACGAGCAGTACTTC,CAWGDRGYEQYF
.,TRBJ2-5,.,TRBV9,TGTGCCAGCAGCGTCGACGGGATGGGAGAGACCCAGTACTTC,CASSVDGMGETQYF
.,TRBJ2-6,.,TRBV5-1,TGCGCCAGCAGCTTGGGTACAGGGGCCAACGTCCTGACTTTC,CASSLGTGANVLTF
.,TRBJ1-1,.,TRBV19,TGTGCCAGTAACGAGGGGCGCGTGAACACTGAAGCTTTCTTT,CASNEGRVNTEAFF
.,TRBJ2-1,TRBD2,TRBV7-2,TGTGCCACGACACCGAGCGGGGGGAGCTACAATGAGCAGTTCTTC,CATTPSGGSYNEQFF
.,TRBJ1-1,TRBD1,TRBV9,TGTGCCAGCAGCGTAGGGGACAGGGCGGTTACTGAAGCTTTCTTT,CASSVGDRAVTEAFF
.,TRBJ1-3,.,TRBV4-3,TGCGCCAGCAGCCAAGGCTCGGCCGGATCCAACACCATATATTTT,CASSQGSAGSNTIYF
few,TRBJ1-1,.,TRBV30,TGTGCCTGGAGCGGGGACTCCCTGTTCACTGAAGCTTTCTTT,CAWSGDSLFTEAFF
.,TRBJ1-6,TRBD1,TRBV2,TGTGCCAGCACGGACAGGGGAGGTTCACCCCTCCACTTT,CASTDRGGSPLHF
.,TRBJ1-2,TRBD1,TRBV7-2,TGTGCCAGCAGCTCATCTCGGACAGGGGTAGGGTACACCTTC,CASSSSRTGVGYTF
few,TRBJ1-2,TRBD1,TRBV11-2,TGTGCCAGCAGCTTCAGACAGGGGAGGGGCTACACCTTC,CASSFRQGRGYTF
once,TRBJ2-2,.,TRBV20-1,TGCAGTGCCACCCGGGGCGGGGAGCTGTTTTTT,CSATRGGELFF
.,TRBJ1-2,.,TRBV20-1,TGCAGTGCGGTGGGGGTAGGCTACACCTTC,CSAVGVGYTF
.,TRBJ1-3,TRBD1,TRBV18,TGTGCCAGCTCTGCGACAGGGACTGGAAACACCATATATTTT,CASSATGTGNTIYF
.,TRBJ2-3,.,TRBV7-9,TGTGCCAGCTCCGACCCCGGCACAGATACGCAGTATTTT,CASSDPGTDTQYF
.,TRBJ1-5,.,TRBV19,TGTGCCAGTAGTATAGGGGGGTATCAGCCCCAGCATTTT,CASSIGGYQPQHF
.,TRBJ1-2,TRBD1,TRBV6-5,TGTGCCAGCAGTTACTTAACCGGGACAGGGTATGGCTACACCTTC,CASSYLTGTGYGYTF
.,TRBJ2-7,TRBD2,TRBV29-1,TGCAGCGTTTCGCCTGGCGGGAGCTCCTACGAGCAGTACTTC,CSVSPGGSSYEQYF
.,TRBJ2-3,.,TRBV4-3,TGCGCCAGCAGCCAAGATTACGGGCGCCGGGATACGCAGTATTTT,CASSQDYGRRDTQYF
.,TRBJ2-7,TRBD1,TRBV29-1,TGCAGCGTTCCGAACCGGGACAGGGGGCCGGGAGAGCAGTACTTC,CSVPNRDRGPGEQYF
once,TRBJ1-5,.,TRBV15,TGTGCCACCAGCAGAGAGTTAGGGCAGCCCCAGCATTTT,CATSRELGQPQHF
.,TRBJ2-3,TRBD2,TRBV7-2,TGTGCCAGCAGCCCCCGGGGGGAGCGGGGCCAGCCTAGCACAGATACGCAGTATTTT,CASSPRGERGQPSTDTQYF
.,TRBJ2-7,.,TRBV11-2,TGTGCCAGCAGCATCGACAGGTACTCCTACGAGCAGTACTTC,CASSIDRYSYEQYF
.,TRBJ1-3,TRBD1,TRBV5-1,TGCGCCAGCAGCCAACAGGGGGCTGGAAACACCATATATTTT,CASSQQGAGNTIYF
once,TRBJ2-3,.,TRBV10-2,TGCGCCAGCTCGCAGGGGGCGCGGGGGAAAACAGATACGCAGTATTTT,CASSQGARGKTDTQYF
.,TRBJ2-3,.,TRBV15,TGTGCCACCAGCAGAGATTCCAGGGGCGCGGGAGATACGCAGTATTTT,CATSRDSRGAGDTQYF
medium-sized,TRBJ2-2,TRBD1,TRBV5-1,TGCGCCAGCAGTTTTGGACAGGGGGCGTACGGGGAGCTGTTTTTT,CASSFGQGAYGELFF
.,TRBJ2-3,.,TRBV4-2,TGTGCCAGCAGCTTAGGACCCCGATCAACAGATACGCAGTATTTT,CASSLGPRSTDTQYF
.,TRBJ2-1,.,TRBV7-3,TGTGCCAGCAGCTCAGGGGTTTTGGACAATGAGCAGTTCTTC,CASSSGVLDNEQFF
.,TRBJ2-1,.,TRBV21-1,TGTGCCAGCAGCAGATCCGGGACAGGGGACAATGAGCAGTTCTTC,CASSRSGTGDNEQFF
.,TRBJ2-7,.,TRBV2,TGTGCCAGCACTTTAGGGTACGAGCAGTACTTC,CASTLGYEQYF
once,TRBJ2-7,.,TRBV5-6,TGTGCCAGCAGCTTGGCCGGAGTACGGAACTCCTACGAGCAGTACTTC,CASSLAGVRNSYEQYF
.,TRBJ2-1,TRBD1,TRBV5-4,TGTGCCAGCAGCTTGGGAGGACAGGGGGGCAATGAGCAGTTCTTC,CASSLGGQGGNEQFF
.,TRBJ2-7,.,TRBV19,TGTGCCAGTAGTATGACGGCAGATGGCGACGAGCAGTACTTC,CASSMTADGDEQYF
once,TRBJ2-1,.,TRBV7-7,TGTGCTAGCAGCTTAAACCAGGGCAATGAGCAGTTCTTC,CASSLNQGNEQFF
.,TRBJ2-3,TRBD2,TRBV7-2,TGTGCCAGCAGCTCCCCCCCAGCGGGGGGGGGAGATACGCAGTATTTT,CASSSPPAGGGDTQYF
.,TRBJ1-4,.,TRBV7-6,TGTGCCAGCAGCTTAGGGCCCGAAAAACTGTTTTTT,CASSLGPEKLFF
.,TRBJ1-5,.,TRBV4-1,TGCGCCAGCAGCCAAGACCGCAGAGTCAATCAGCCCCAGCATTTT,CASSQDRRVNQPQHF